This is a list of T cell receptor beta chains from one sample in a study of blood T cell repertoires in COVID-19. Sequencing used immunoSEQ multiplex PCR; TCRdb keeps in-frame clones, though not all of them. The table includes 160,000 or so clones, around 80% detected once. The specimen sequenced was peripheral blood. Receptor source: a man aged 65 to 79 with active or convalescent COVID-19. Both conserved end residues are part of each CDR3. D genes are given only for firm matches. Some rows mark clone size as missing; the rest say once, few, many or name a class of expanded clone.

D gene	clone size	V gene	J gene	CDR3 protein	CDR3 DNA
.	few	TRBV18	TRBJ2-2	CASSPEANTGELFF	TGTGCCAGCTCACCAGAGGCGAACACCGGGGAGCTGTTTTTT
.	.	TRBV6-1	TRBJ1-4	CASSEEQGKLFF	TGTGCCAGCAGTGAGGAACAGGGAAAACTGTTTTTT
.	.	TRBV12-3/TRBV12-4	TRBJ1-2	CASSSDGNYGYTF	TGTGCCAGCAGTTCCGACGGGAACTATGGCTACACCTTC
TRBD1	once	TRBV28	TRBJ1-5	CASSPYRDSQNQPQHF	TGTGCCAGCAGCCCTTACCGGGACAGCCAAAATCAGCCCCAGCATTTT
.	.	TRBV11-2	TRBJ2-6	CASSLRSGYGANVLTF	TGTGCCAGCAGCTTACGATCGGGGTACGGGGCCAACGTCCTGACTTTC
TRBD2	.	TRBV5-4	TRBJ2-7	CASSLYPTLAGEQYF	TGTGCCAGCAGCTTGTACCCCACTCTAGCGGGGGAGCAGTACTTC
TRBD2	.	TRBV29-1	TRBJ2-7	CSVNWAWRGGATGEQYF	TGCAGCGTTAATTGGGCCTGGCGGGGGGGGGCTACTGGCGAGCAGTACTTC
.	.	TRBV7-8	TRBJ1-1	CASSHRATEAFF	TGTGCCAGCAGCCACAGGGCCACTGAAGCTTTCTTT
.	.	TRBV18	TRBJ1-4	CASSVDSSNEKLFF	TGTGCCAGCTCAGTAGACAGCTCGAATGAAAAACTGTTTTTT
.	.	TRBV15	TRBJ1-1	CATSRVGGTEAFF	TGTGCCACCAGCAGAGTCGGGGGCACTGAAGCTTTCTTT
TRBD2	.	TRBV4-1	TRBJ2-1	CASSQTSGLDEQFF	TGCGCCAGCAGCCAAACTAGCGGGCTGGATGAGCAGTTCTTC